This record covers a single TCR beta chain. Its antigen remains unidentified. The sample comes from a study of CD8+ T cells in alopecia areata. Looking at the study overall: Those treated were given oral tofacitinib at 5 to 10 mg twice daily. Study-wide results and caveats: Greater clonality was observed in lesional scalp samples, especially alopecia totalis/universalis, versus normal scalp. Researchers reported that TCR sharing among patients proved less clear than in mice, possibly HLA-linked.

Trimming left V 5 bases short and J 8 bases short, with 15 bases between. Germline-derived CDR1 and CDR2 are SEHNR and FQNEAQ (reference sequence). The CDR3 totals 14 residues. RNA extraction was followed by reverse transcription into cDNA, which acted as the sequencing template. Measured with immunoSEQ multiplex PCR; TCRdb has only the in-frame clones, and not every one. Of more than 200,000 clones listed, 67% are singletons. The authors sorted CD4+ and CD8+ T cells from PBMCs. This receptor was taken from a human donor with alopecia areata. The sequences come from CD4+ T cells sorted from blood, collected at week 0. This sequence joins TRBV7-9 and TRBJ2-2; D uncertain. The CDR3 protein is CASSHASSGGELFF. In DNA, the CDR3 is TGTGCCAGCAGCCATGCCTCCTCGGGTGGGGAGCTGTTTTTT.